A single sample is the source of the 21 T cell receptor beta chains below, sequenced in a study of vaccination and CD4 T cells after COVID-19. Their target antigens are unknown. Specified treatment: approximately nine-day PBMC culture with coronavirus spike peptide pools or control peptides (ViraFEST assay). Sequenced with the Oncomine TCR Beta short-read assay was DNA taken from cultured CD4+ T cells. TCRdb itself ran the PCR reads through MiXCR, one entry per CDR3 protein. The table lists under 20,000 distinct CDR3 sequences, 40% of them singletons. The starting material was CD4+ T cells from blood, cultured in vitro, obtained after SARS-CoV-2 vaccination. These receptors were taken from a human donor who had recovered from COVID-19.

This rearrangement joins TRBV10-3 to TRBJ2-7, with no clear D. The CDR3 covers 13 residues. CDR1 and CDR2 (germline): ENHRY, SYGVKD. Trimming left V 8 bases short and J 2 bases short, with 13 bases between. This CDR3 reads CAISPGGAYEQYF. CDR3 in DNA: TGTGCCATCTCCCCGGGTGGTGCCTACGAGCAGTACTTC.

This sequence joins TRBV7-9 and TRBJ2-3; 9 nucleotides align to TRBD2. The CDR3 covers 18 residues. Per the germline V gene, CDR1 is SEHNR and CDR2 is FQNEAQ (reference sequence). The J segment lost 1 base and the V segment lost 2 bases, leaving 10 bases of the junction unmatched. CDR3 protein: CASSLPRRLAGGTDTQYF. The CDR3 nucleotides are TGTGCCAGCAGCTTACCCCGTCGGTTAGCGGGGGGCACAGATACGCAGTATTTT.

In its sample, this clonotype was seen a few times. The chain joins TRBV20-1 to TRBJ2-5; unclear D gene. Trimming took off 4 bases at V and 4 bases at J, with 4 bases between the two ends. Per germline, CDR1 DFQATT and CDR2 SNEGSKA (reference sequence). The CDR3 has 10 residues. The CDR3 DNA sequence: TGCAGTGCTATGCGAGAGACCCAGTACTTC. Amino acids: CSAMRETQYF.

The chain has TRBV28 and TRBJ1-2, with D uncertain. V lost 7 bases to trimming and J lost 8 bases, with 5 bases between them. Germline assignment: CDR1 MDHEN and CDR2 SYDVKM. CDR3 length: 9 residues. In DNA, the CDR3 is TGTGCCAGCACCAGAGGCTACACCTTC. Residues: CASTRGYTF.

The chain links TRBV19 to TRBJ1-6, with 8 bases matching TRBD1. Germline CDR1 LNHDA, CDR2 SQIVND (reference sequence). Trimming took 3 bases from V and 6 from J; bases not matched to a gene: 1. The CDR3 has 14 residues. The CDR3 protein is CASSIRGPNSPLHF. CDR3 DNA: TGTGCCAGTAGTATCAGGGGGCCTAATTCACCCCTCCACTTT.

This rearrangement joins TRBV7-2 to TRBJ2-1; D may be TRBD1 (6 bases). Trimming pared 5 bases from V and 7 bases from J, leaving 18 bases between. Germline values: CDR1 SGHTA, CDR2 FQGNSA. The CDR3 has 15 residues. In nucleotides, the CDR3 is TGTGCCAGCAGCAGGGTGGACAGTTGGAAAAATGAGCAGTTCTTC. This gives the protein CASSRVDSWKNEQFF.

The chain has TRBV7-9 and TRBJ2-3; the D is unclear. CDR1 SEHNR and CDR2 FQNEAQ come from the germline V gene (reference sequence). V was trimmed by 4 bases and J by 2 bases, leaving 1 base between them. CDR3 size: 11 residues. The CDR3 loop reads CASSSTDTQYF. The DNA for the CDR3 is TGTGCCAGCAGCTCCACAGATACGCAGTATTTT. The entire variable domain, with the rest obtained from reference TRBV7-9 and TRBJ2-3, is as follows: DTGVSQNPRHKITKRGQNVTFRCDPISEHNRLYWYRQTLGQGPEFLTYFQNEAQLEKSRLLSDRFSAERPKGSFSTLEIQRTEQGDSAMYLCASSSTDTQYFGPGTRLTVL.

The J gene is TRBJ1-1, the V gene TRBV10-3; D might be TRBD1 (6 bases). Germline-derived CDR1 and CDR2 are ENHRY and SYGVKD. The CDR3 spans 14 residues. The ends were cut back, 2 bases at V and 3 bases at J, with 10 bases in the middle. The CDR3 DNA follows: TGTGCCATCAGTGAGCGGACAGCGTACACTGAAGCTTTCTTT. Translating gives CAISERTAYTEAFF.

This rearrangement joins TRBV20-1 to TRBJ1-2; 9 positions match TRBD1. V gave up 6 bases and J gave up 6 bases; unmatched junction bases: 11. This CDR3 is built from 14 residues. The germline V gene has CDR1 DFQATT and CDR2 SNEGSKA (reference sequence). DNA of the CDR3: TGCAGTGCGGGCGGACAGGGGCACTTTGATGGCTACACCTTC. This codes for CSAGGQGHFDGYTF.

This clonotype has only one observation. The gene calls are TRBV5-1 and TRBJ2-5; 8 bases agree with TRBD1. J lost 4 bases, V lost 2 bases, and 7 bases had no gene match. The CDR3 spans 15 residues. CDR1 and CDR2 from the germline V gene are SGHRS and YFSETQ. Written as DNA, the CDR3 is TGCGCCAGCAGCTTATATACAGGGGGAGGAGAGACCCAGTACTTC. Its translation: CASSLYTGGGETQYF. The entire variable domain, with the rest obtained from reference TRBV5-1 and TRBJ2-5, is as follows: KAGVTQTPRYLIKTRGQQVTLSCSPISGHRSVSWYQQTPGQGLQFLFEYFSETQRNKGNFPGRFSGRQFSNSRSEMNVSTLELGDSALYLCASSLYTGGGETQYFGPGTRLLVL.

The gene calls are TRBV29-1 and TRBJ1-1; 7 bases line up with TRBD1. Germline CDR1 is SQVTM and CDR2 is ANQGSEA. The CDR3 spans 13 residues. Germline trimming cut 1 base from V and 7 bases from J; bases unmatched to any gene: 6. The CDR3 here is CSVEGQGGGEAFF. CDR3 sequence (DNA): TGCAGCGTTGAAGGACAGGGTGGGGGTGAAGCTTTCTTT.

V usage is TRBV19 and J usage is TRBJ2-6; possible D gene TRBD1, 5 bases. Trimming cost V 8 bases and J 0 bases, with 8 bases left between them. The CDR3 contains 14 residues. CDR1 is LNHDA, CDR2 SQIVND, per germline (reference sequence). CDR3: CASLRGSGANVLTF. CDR3 DNA sequence: TGTGCCAGTCTAAGGGGCTCTGGGGCCAACGTCCTGACTTTC.

This clonotype was seen a handful of times. V gene TRBV20-1 combines with J gene TRBJ2-7, with 13 bases matching TRBD2. The J segment lost 7 bases and the V segment lost 5 bases, leaving 8 bases of the junction unmatched. Germline CDR1 reads DFQATT; CDR2 reads SNEGSKA (reference sequence). CDR3 length: 14 amino acids. The chain's CDR3 is CSARGLAGVGEQYF. Here the CDR3 DNA reads TGCAGTGCTCGTGGACTAGCGGGAGTTGGGGAGCAGTACTTC.

DNA of the CDR3: TGTGCCACCAGCAGAGACAGGGTCAACACTGAAGCTTTCTTT. This codes for CATSRDRVNTEAFF. This rearrangement joins TRBV15 to TRBJ1-1; a possible D gene is TRBD1 (5 bases). The CDR3 totals 14 residues. Germline V lookup: CDR1 LNHNV, CDR2 YYDKDF (reference sequence). Trimming took off 0 bases at V and 2 bases at J, with 7 bases between the two ends.

V is TRBV6-5 and J is TRBJ1-5; 12 positions agree with TRBD1. Per germline, CDR1 MNHEY and CDR2 SVGAGI. V gave up 4 bases and J gave up 1 base; unmatched junction bases: 8. This CDR3 spans 18 amino acids. The CDR3 region is CASSLGQGALESNQPQHF. CDR3 DNA sequence: TGTGCCAGCAGTTTGGGACAGGGGGCTCTGGAAAGCAATCAGCCCCAGCATTTT.

The rearrangement joins TRBV10-1 to TRBJ2-2; D is unresolved. The CDR3 has 14 amino acids. V was trimmed by 5 bases and J by 5 bases, leaving 12 bases between them. CDR1 WNHNN and CDR2 SYGVQD come from the germline V gene (reference sequence). CDR3: CASSIGELTGELFF. In DNA form, the CDR3 reads TGCGCCAGCAGTATTGGCGAGTTAACCGGGGAGCTGTTTTTT.

The rearrangement uses TRBV19 and TRBJ1-3, with D perhaps matching TRBD1 (5 bases). The V end was cut by 6 bases, the J end by 0 bases, with 9 bases between. Germline CDR1 LNHDA, CDR2 SQIVND (reference sequence). The CDR3 extends over 14 amino acids. CDR3 sequence (DNA): TGTGCCAGTAGCGGGACTAGCTCTGGAAACACCATATATTTT. Amino acid sequence: CASSGTSSGNTIYF.

This chain connects TRBV29-1 to TRBJ2-1; D unclear. Germline V lookup: CDR1 SQVTM, CDR2 ANQGSEA. The CDR3 loop spans 13 amino acids. V gave up 4 bases and J gave up 8 bases, with 15 bases separating them. The CDR3 region has the DNA TGCAGCGTTGCGACTGGACGTGTACATGAGCAGTTCTTC. Translating gives CSVATGRVHEQFF.

The CDR3 reads CASSTQGVQETQYF. The CDR3 DNA reads TGTGCCAGCTCGACCCAGGGGGTCCAAGAGACCCAGTACTTC. The chain carries TRBV19 and TRBJ2-5; 7 bases agree with TRBD1. The V segment lost 9 bases and the J segment 1 base; nucleotides outside the gene matches: 8. CDR3 length: 14 amino acids. CDR1 and CDR2 from the germline V gene are LNHDA and SQIVND (reference sequence).

This clonotype was observed a handful of times. The chain links TRBV2 to TRBJ1-1; D might be TRBD1 (6 bases). The germline V gene has CDR1 SNHLY and CDR2 FYNNEI. The V end lost 8 bases, the J end lost 2 bases, and 15 bases lay between the germline ends. The CDR3 is 14 residues long. CDR3 nucleotide sequence: TGTGCCAGCCGTTTGGACAGACTTAACACTGAAGCTTTCTTT. This translates into CASRLDRLNTEAFF.

The chain has TRBV19 and TRBJ1-2, with 10 bases lining up with TRBD1. The CDR3 totals 16 residues. The V and J ends lost 4 bases and 1 base, in that order; junction bases with no gene match: 6. The V gene's germline CDR1 is LNHDA and CDR2 SQIVND (reference sequence). The CDR3 loop is CASSKGGTGVNYGYTF. In DNA, the CDR3 is TGTGCCAGTAGTAAAGGAGGGACAGGGGTTAACTATGGCTACACCTTC. Full variable domain (missing parts from reference TRBV19 and TRBJ1-2): DGGITQSPKYLFRKEGQNVTLSCEQNLNHDAMYWYRQDPGQGLRLIYYSQIVNDFQKGDIAEGYSVSREKKESFPLTVTSAQKNPTAFYLCASSKGGTGVNYGYTFGSGTRLTVV.